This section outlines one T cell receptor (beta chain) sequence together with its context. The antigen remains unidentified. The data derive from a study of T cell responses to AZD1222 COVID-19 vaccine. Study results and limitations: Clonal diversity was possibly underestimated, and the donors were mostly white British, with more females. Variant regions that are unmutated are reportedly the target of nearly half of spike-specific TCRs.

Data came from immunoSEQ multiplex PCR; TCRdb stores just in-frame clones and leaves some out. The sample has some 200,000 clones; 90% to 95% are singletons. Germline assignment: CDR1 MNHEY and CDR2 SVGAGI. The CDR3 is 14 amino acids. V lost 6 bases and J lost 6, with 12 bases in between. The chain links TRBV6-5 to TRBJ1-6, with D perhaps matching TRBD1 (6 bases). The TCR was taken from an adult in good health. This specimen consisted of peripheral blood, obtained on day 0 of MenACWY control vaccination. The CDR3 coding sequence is TGTGCCAGCAGCGCCGGGGGGCCTAATTCACCCCTCCACTTT. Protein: CASSAGGPNSPLHF.